This T cell receptor beta chain was sequenced during a study of PD-L1 blockade in urothelial cancer. Study-wide results and limits: Clonality of blood TCR below the median before treatment predicted better survival.

The method was immunoSEQ multiplex PCR; TCRdb's version includes in-frame clones alone and lacks a portion of them. The repertoire includes 57,000 or so clones, approximately 80% of them detected once, and around 4.6% sits in the top ten. V shed 7 bases, J shed 5 bases, and the junction held 12 bases outside the gene matches. The CDR3 runs 15 residues. CDR1 and CDR2 (germline): MNHEY, SMNVEV (reference sequence). Patients' urothelial carcinoma was locally advanced or metastatic. A remark on this clone: Its matching antigen is unknown.

The receptor was derived from a man between 65 and 80 years old with urothelial cancer. The starting material was PBMCs, obtained around atezolizumab (anti-PD-L1) treatment. The chain combines TRBV27 with TRBJ2-7, with 9 nucleotides matching TRBD1. Written as DNA, the CDR3 is TGTGCCAGCAAACCACCGGGACAGGGTCTCCACGAGCAGTACTTC. Protein sequence: CASKPPGQGLHEQYF.